Below, 25 T cell receptor beta chains from the same sample are listed, as sequenced in a study of CD8 T cells in ankylosing spondylitis. Via MiXCR, TCRdb re-called the 5' RACE reads, giving one row per CDR3 protein. In the table there are fewer than 250,000 distinct CDR3 sequences, roughly 10% of which are singletons. The sequencing sample was made of blood, either unsorted or a sorted T cell fraction (not recorded which). These receptors originate from a male donor with ankylosing spondylitis or in good health (not recorded which).

This clonotype was seen more than once but under ten times. The J gene is TRBJ2-5, the V gene TRBV7-2; TRBD2 matches 7 bases. The CDR3 runs to 14 residues. The ends lost 4 bases at V and 5 bases at J; junction bases unmatched: 7. Per germline, CDR1 SGHTA and CDR2 FQGNSA. The DNA for the CDR3 is TGTGCCAGCAGCTGGGACCTGGGGGGGGAGACCCAGTACTTC. Translating gives CASSWDLGGETQYF.

This CDR3 is CSASRGQGISNQPQHF. In DNA form, the CDR3 reads TGCAGTGCCTCAAGGGGGCAGGGGATCAGCAATCAGCCCCAGCATTTT. The chain couples TRBV20-1 to TRBJ1-5, with 7 bases matching TRBD1. This CDR3 has 16 amino acids. Germline loops: CDR1 DFQATT, CDR2 SNEGSKA (reference sequence). V lost 6 bases to trimming and J lost 1 base; unmatched junction nucleotides: 12.

This clonotype showed up many times. The chain is built from TRBV20-1 and TRBJ2-6; possibly TRBD2 for D (6 bases). Germline lookup yields CDR1 DFQATT and CDR2 SNEGSKA (reference sequence). V lost 5 bases and J 4 bases, leaving 18 bases between the germline ends. The CDR3 loop spans 16 amino acids. The CDR3 DNA follows: TGCAGTGCTTCCATTAGGGACTTGGACGGGGCCAACGTCCTGACTTTC. Translation: CSASIRDLDGANVLTF.

This clonotype was detected ten times or more. The chain combines TRBV5-1 with TRBJ1-1; unclear D gene. The CDR3 runs 11 residues. V was cut by 7 bases and J by 5 bases, with 9 bases left in between. Germline V gene lookup returns CDR1 SGHRS and CDR2 YFSETQ. The chain's CDR3 is CASGGGTEAFF. CDR3 coding DNA: TGCGCCAGCGGAGGAGGGACTGAAGCTTTCTTT. The full variable domain, in which reference TRBV5-1 and TRBJ1-1 provide the parts outside the CDR3, is KAGVTQTPRYLIKTRGQQVTLSCSPISGHRSVSWYQQTPGQGLQFLFEYFSETQRNKGNFPGRFSGRQFSNSRSEMNVSTLELGDSALYLCASGGGTEAFFGQGTRLTVV.

This clonotype was observed a handful of times. The chain employs TRBV20-1 and TRBJ2-5; D perhaps matches TRBD2 (7 bases). Germline CDR1 DFQATT, CDR2 SNEGSKA (reference sequence). The germline V and J ends were trimmed by 2 bases and 5 bases, with 15 bases remaining between them. The CDR3 has 14 amino acids. CDR3 sequence (DNA): TGCAGTGCTAGACCCCGGGGGGCTGGGGAGACCCAGTACTTC. This sequence encodes CSARPRGAGETQYF.

J is TRBJ2-7 and V is TRBV27; a weak D match, TRBD1 (5 bases). The CDR3 spans 14 residues. Germline V gene data show CDR1 as MNHEY and CDR2 as SMNVEV (reference sequence). V was clipped by 5 bases and J by 2 bases, with 13 bases between them. The CDR3 region is CASSPWGQPYEQYF. In nucleotides, the CDR3 is TGTGCCAGCAGTCCCTGGGGCCAGCCCTACGAGCAGTACTTC.

This clonotype was seen once. At one of its ends the junction is not consistent with the germline gene, which may arise from a read error. The rearrangement links TRBV7-3 to TRBJ2-1; D is perhaps TRBD1 (7 bases). CDR3 length: 16 amino acids. The germline CDR1 and CDR2 sequences are SGHTA and FQGTGA. The CDR3 reads CASSLSGGTGVNERFF. The CDR3 nucleotides read TGTGCCAGCAGCTTATCCGGGGGCACAGGGGTTAATGAGCGGTTCTTC.

This clonotype was observed a handful of times. The chain combines TRBV20-1 with TRBJ2-2; D not certain. Trimming stripped 1 base from V and 0 bases from J, with 9 bases between. The germline CDR1 and CDR2 sequences are DFQATT and SNEGSKA (reference sequence). This CDR3 region has 15 residues. CDR3 sequence reads: CSARGIGPNTGELFF. DNA of the CDR3: TGCAGTGCTAGAGGCATTGGGCCGAACACCGGGGAGCTGTTTTTT.

This clonotype was found many times. V is TRBV20-1 and J is TRBJ1-2, with D unclear. Germline-derived CDR1 and CDR2 are DFQATT and SNEGSKA (reference sequence). The CDR3 runs 13 residues. Trimming left V 4 bases short and J 0 bases short, with 9 bases between. As DNA, the CDR3 is TGCAGTGCTACAGTCACAACTAACTATGGCTACACCTTC. Protein: CSATVTTNYGYTF.

The table lists this clonotype with a few counts. The chain carries TRBV28 and TRBJ1-6, with 9 bases identical to TRBD1. J lost 3 bases, V lost 5 bases, and 8 bases had no gene match. From germline, CDR1 is MDHEN and CDR2 SYDVKM. CDR3 length: 17 amino acids. CDR3 protein: CASSLPQGAIYNSPLHF. CDR3 nucleotides: TGTGCCAGCAGTCTCCCACAGGGGGCGATCTATAATTCACCCCTCCACTTT.

This clonotype has ten or more counts. This chain joins TRBV5-1 and TRBJ2-3; 12 bases are a match to TRBD1. The CDR3 extends over 18 amino acids. CDR1 and CDR2 from the germline V gene are SGHRS and YFSETQ. Unmatched junction bases numbered 5, after V lost 0 bases and J lost 0 bases. The CDR3 DNA reads TGCGCCAGCAGCTTGGAAGGGACAGGGGGCATAAGCACAGATACGCAGTATTTT. Protein product: CASSLEGTGGISTDTQYF.

This chain uses TRBV19 with TRBJ2-3; D is undetermined. Looked up from germline, CDR1 is LNHDA and CDR2 is SQIVND (reference sequence). V lost 1 base to trimming and J lost 2 bases, with 4 bases between them. The CDR3 spans 13 residues. CDR3 in amino acids: CASSIVVTDTQYF. The CDR3 bases are TGTGCCAGTAGTATAGTGGTCACAGATACGCAGTATTTT.

This clonotype was recorded many times. This sequence joins TRBV11-3 and TRBJ2-7, with 7 bases matching TRBD1. The length of the CDR3 is 14 residues. Germline V gene data show CDR1 as SGHNT and CDR2 as YENEEA. J was trimmed by 2 bases and V by 3 bases; bases with no gene match: 4. The DNA of the CDR3 is TGTGCCAGCAGCTTGACAGGGTCTCCCTACGAGCAGTACTTC. Its translation: CASSLTGSPYEQYF.

This clonotype has at least ten counts. The genes are TRBV12-3 or TRBV12-4 and TRBJ1-5, with D possibly being TRBD1 (5 bases). The V end lost 6 bases, the J end lost 4 bases, and 19 bases lay between the germline ends. This CDR3 is 16 amino acids long. The DNA of the CDR3 is TGTGCCAGCAGCTCCCCGCAGGGTTTGTGGAATCAGCCCCAGCATTTT. Translated: CASSSPQGLWNQPQHF.

The chain employs TRBV3-1 and TRBJ2-1; the match to TRBD1 covers 8 bases. Trimming removed 7 bases from V and 5 bases from J; junction bases left unmatched: 7. The length of the CDR3 is 14 residues. Germline lookup yields CDR1 LGHDT and CDR2 YNNKEL (reference sequence). The chain's CDR3 is CASIRTGSDNEQFF. The CDR3, as DNA: TGTGCCAGCATTCGGACAGGGTCGGACAATGAGCAGTTCTTC.

This clonotype was found many times. The chain uses TRBV7-9 and TRBJ2-1; a possible D gene is TRBD2 (5 bases). This CDR3 is 14 amino acids long. Trimming pared 1 base from V and 9 bases from J, leaving 13 bases between. Per germline, CDR1 SEHNR and CDR2 FQNEAQ (reference sequence). The CDR3 spells CASSLEKVAGEQFF. Here the CDR3 DNA reads TGTGCCAGCAGCTTAGAGAAAGTCGCGGGTGAGCAGTTCTTC.

This sequence joins TRBV20-1 and TRBJ1-5; 8 bases agree with TRBD1. Germline V gene sequence: CDR1 DFQATT, CDR2 SNEGSKA (reference sequence). V lost 1 base, J lost 4 bases, and 12 bases stayed unmatched. The CDR3 sequence is 17 residues long. The CDR3 region is CSARAGQGGEYNQPQHF. CDR3 bases: TGCAGTGCTAGAGCCGGACAGGGTGGGGAGTATAATCAGCCCCAGCATTTT.

This clonotype was counted many times. The chain uses TRBV20-1 and TRBJ1-5; 7 nucleotides match TRBD1. This CDR3 region has 12 residues. V lost 5 bases and J lost 5; bases outside the gene matches: 3. The germline V gene has CDR1 DFQATT and CDR2 SNEGSKA (reference sequence). CDR3 nucleotide sequence: TGCAGTGCTTATCAGGGGGATCAGCCCCAGCATTTT. Translated: CSAYQGDQPQHF.

This clonotype was counted many times. This chain links TRBV7-2 with TRBJ1-5; D is undetermined. Trimming stripped 0 bases from V and 2 bases from J, with 8 bases between. The length of the CDR3 is 15 residues. CDR1 and CDR2 (germline): SGHTA, FQGNSA. CDR3 in amino acids: CASSLAMGGNQPQHF. In nucleotides, the CDR3 is TGTGCCAGCAGCTTAGCGATGGGAGGCAATCAGCCCCAGCATTTT.

The chain combines TRBV7-6 with TRBJ2-7; possibly TRBD2 for D (6 bases). Trimming took 11 bases from V and 2 from J, leaving 10 bases between them. The CDR3 has 11 residues. Looked up from germline, CDR1 is SGHVS and CDR2 is FNYEAQ. For the CDR3, the DNA is TGTGCCGGCGGAGGGGCCTACGAGCAGTACTTC. This codes for CAGGGAYEQYF.

The CDR3 bases are TGTGCCAGCAGCTTCGCAAACCAAGAGACCCAGTACTTC. Encoded protein: CASSFANQETQYF. The chain recombines TRBV11-2 with TRBJ2-5; no reliable D call. Trimming shortened V by 3 bases and J by 0 bases, and 5 bases separated the two germline ends. CDR3 length: 13 residues. CDR1 and CDR2 (germline): SGHAT, FQNNGV.

The genes are TRBV28 and TRBJ1-2; maybe TRBD1 (6 bases). V shed 10 bases and J shed 8 bases, with 20 bases lying between them. The CDR3 spans 13 residues. CDR1 MDHEN and CDR2 SYDVKM come from the germline V gene. CDR3 sequence (DNA): TGTGCCACCAGGGAAGGGGGAAGTTGGGGCTACACCTTC. It specifies CATREGGSWGYTF.

About this clonotype itself: This could be a read error, since a much larger clone is one nucleotide away. The rearrangement joins TRBV7-9 to TRBJ2-3; D tentatively reads TRBD1 or TRBD2 (5 bases each). Germline V gives CDR1 SEHNR, CDR2 FQNEAQ (reference sequence). The CDR3 runs to 13 residues. The CDR3 bases are TGTGTCAGCAGCTGGGACGGTGGCAATACGCAGTATTTT. Protein sequence: CVSSWDGGNTQYF.

This clonotype was seen ten or more times. V is TRBV9 and J is TRBJ2-2; D assignment may be TRBD1 or TRBD2 (5 bases each). Per the germline V gene, CDR1 is SGDLS and CDR2 is YYNGEE. The CDR3 spans 16 residues. V lost 4 bases, J lost 1 base, and 14 bases lay in between. The CDR3, as DNA: TGTGCCAGCAGCCTAACCGGGACCCAGAACACCGGGGAGCTGTTTTTT. It encodes CASSLTGTQNTGELFF.

This chain links TRBV6-5 with TRBJ1-1; D unresolved. Germline-derived CDR1 and CDR2 are MNHEY and SVGAGI. There are 10 residues in the CDR3. The V end lost 10 bases, the J end lost 2 bases, and 5 bases lay between the germline ends. CDR3 DNA sequence: TGTGCCACAGGTAACACTGAAGCTTTCTTT. It translates to CATGNTEAFF.